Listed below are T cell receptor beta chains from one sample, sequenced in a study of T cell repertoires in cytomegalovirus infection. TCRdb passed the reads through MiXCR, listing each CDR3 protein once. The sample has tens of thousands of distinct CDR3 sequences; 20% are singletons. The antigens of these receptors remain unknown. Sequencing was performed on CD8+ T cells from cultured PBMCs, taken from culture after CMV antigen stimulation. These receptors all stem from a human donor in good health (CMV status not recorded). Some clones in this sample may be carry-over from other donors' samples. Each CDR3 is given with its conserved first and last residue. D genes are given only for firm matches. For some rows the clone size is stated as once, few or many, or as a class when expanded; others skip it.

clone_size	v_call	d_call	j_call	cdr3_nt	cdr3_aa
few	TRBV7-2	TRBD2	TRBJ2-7	TGTGCCAGCAGCTTACGATTCGGCGGGGGGTTCTACGAGCAGTACTTC	CASSLRFGGGFYEQYF
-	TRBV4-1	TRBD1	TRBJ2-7	TGCGCCAGCAGCCCGGACAGGGGAACCTACGAGCAGTACTTC	CASSPDRGTYEQYF
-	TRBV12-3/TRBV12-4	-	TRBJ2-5	TGTGCCAGCAGTTTCCTTCTCAGCAAGTGGGAGACCCAGTACTTC	CASSFLLSKWETQYF
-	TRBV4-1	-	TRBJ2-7	TGCGCCAGCAGCCAAATCGCAGGAGGTTACGAGCAGTACTTC	CASSQIAGGYEQYF
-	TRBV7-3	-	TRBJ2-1	TGTGCCAGCAGTGCTTTATTGGACAATGAGCAGTTCTTC	CASSALLDNEQFF
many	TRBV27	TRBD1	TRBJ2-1	TGTGCCAGCAGTTTGACAGGGTACAATGAGCAGTTCTTC	CASSLTGYNEQFF
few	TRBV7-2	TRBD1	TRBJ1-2	TGTGCCAGCAGCCCCGTAACAGGGGGCTTTGGCTACACCTTC	CASSPVTGGFGYTF
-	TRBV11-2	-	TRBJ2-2	TGTGCCAGCAGCTTAGGTGTGGACGGGGAGCTGTTTTTT	CASSLGVDGELFF
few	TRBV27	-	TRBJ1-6	TGTGCCAGCAGTTTAACACAGGGAAGGAATTCACCCCTCCACTTT	CASSLTQGRNSPLHF
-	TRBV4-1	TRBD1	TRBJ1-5	TGCGCCAGCAGCCACGGACAGGGTAGCAATCAGCCCCAGCATTTT	CASSHGQGSNQPQHF
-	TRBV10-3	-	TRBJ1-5	TGTGCCATCAGTGGATCAGGGTTTAGCAATCAGCCCCAGCATTTT	CAISGSGFSNQPQHF
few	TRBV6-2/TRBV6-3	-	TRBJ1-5	TGTGCCAGCACCTCGGGAACTGTCCGGCCCCAGCATTTT	CASTSGTVRPQHF
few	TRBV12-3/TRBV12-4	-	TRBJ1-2	TGTGCCAGCAGCCCCGGGGTCTTC	CASSPGVF
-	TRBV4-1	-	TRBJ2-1	TGCGCCAGCAGCCAAGGATCCCTACACAATGAGCAGTTCTTC	CASSQGSLHNEQFF
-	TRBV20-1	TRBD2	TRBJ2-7	TGCAGTGCTAGCGGGGGGTCCTCGGGTGAGCAGTACTTC	CSASGGSSGEQYF
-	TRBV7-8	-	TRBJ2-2	TGTGCCAGCAGCTTATTCGGGTCTTCGACCGGGGAGCTGTTTTTT	CASSLFGSSTGELFF
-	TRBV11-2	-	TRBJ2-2	TGTGCCAGCAGCTCACCGGCCCTACTAGACCCGAACACCGGGGAGCTGTTTTTT	CASSSPALLDPNTGELFF
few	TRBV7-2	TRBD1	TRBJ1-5	TGTGCCAGCAGCTTAGATGACAGGGTCAATCAGCCCCAGCATTTT	CASSLDDRVNQPQHF
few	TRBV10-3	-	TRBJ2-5	TGTGCCATCAGTGAACCGGGAGTCCAAGAGACCCAGTACTTC	CAISEPGVQETQYF
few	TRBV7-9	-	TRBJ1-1	TGTGCCAGCAGCTCCCCTGCCGAAGGTCTTGGCACTGAAGCTTTCTTT	CASSSPAEGLGTEAFF
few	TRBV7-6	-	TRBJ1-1	TGTGCCAGCAGCTCCCAAGTACAGGAGATTACTGAAGCTTTCTTT	CASSSQVQEITEAFF
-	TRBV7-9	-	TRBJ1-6	TGTGCCAGCAGCTTAGAGCAGGGATTTAAATCACCCCTCCACTTT	CASSLEQGFKSPLHF
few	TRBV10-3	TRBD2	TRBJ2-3	TGTGCCACCAACAATTTTCTAGCGGGGGGCCCCCGGGGCACAGATACGCAGTATTTT	CATNNFLAGGPRGTDTQYF
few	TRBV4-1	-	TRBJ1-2	TGCGCCAGCAGATCTACAGGGACCTATGGCTACACCTTC	CASRSTGTYGYTF
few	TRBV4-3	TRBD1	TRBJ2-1	TGCGCCAGCAGCACCGAGGGGGGACAGGCTTATGAGCAGTTCTTC	CASSTEGGQAYEQFF
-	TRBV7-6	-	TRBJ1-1	TGTGCCAGCAGCGATGCGGGGGCCGAAGCTTTCTTT	CASSDAGAEAFF
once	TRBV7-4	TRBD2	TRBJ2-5	TGTGCCAGCAGCCCAGTCGGGGGGGGCCAAGAGACCCAGTACTTC	CASSPVGGGQETQYF
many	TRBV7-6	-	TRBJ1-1	TGTGCCAGCAGCTTTGGGCGCATGGGCGTGAACACTGAAGCTTTCTTT	CASSFGRMGVNTEAFF
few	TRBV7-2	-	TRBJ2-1	TGTGCCAGCAGCTCGGAGCCGGAGCAGTTCTTC	CASSSEPEQFF
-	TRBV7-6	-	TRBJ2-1	TGTGCCAGCAGCTCCCAGACAGGCAATGAGCAGTTCTTC	CASSSQTGNEQFF
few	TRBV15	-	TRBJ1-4	TGTGCCACCAGCAGAGAGGGGGGCTCGAATGAAAAACTGTTTTTT	CATSREGGSNEKLFF
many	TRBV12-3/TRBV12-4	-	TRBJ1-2	TGTGCCAGCAGCACACGGCAAAGAGATGGCTACACCTTC	CASSTRQRDGYTF
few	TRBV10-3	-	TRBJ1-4	TGTGCCATCAGTGACCGGAATGCTAATGAAAAACTGTTTTTT	CAISDRNANEKLFF
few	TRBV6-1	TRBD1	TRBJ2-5	TGTGCCAGCAGTGAAGACAGGGGGCAGGGGGAGACCCAGTACTTC	CASSEDRGQGETQYF
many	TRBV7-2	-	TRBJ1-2	TGTGCCAGCAGCTTAGCGACAGCTAACTATGGCTACACCTTC	CASSLATANYGYTF
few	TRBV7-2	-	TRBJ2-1	TGTGCCAGCAGCTTGAACAGGCTTTACAATGAGCAGTTCTTC	CASSLNRLYNEQFF
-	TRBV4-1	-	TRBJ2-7	TGCGCCAGCAGCTCCAGCCCCGGACCATACGAGCAGTACTTC	CASSSSPGPYEQYF
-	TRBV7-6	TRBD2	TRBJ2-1	TGTGCCAGCAGCTTGGAGCTGGGAGCGGGGGCCAATGAGCAGTTCTTC	CASSLELGAGANEQFF
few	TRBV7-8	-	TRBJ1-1	TGTGCCACTTCTGGAGCCCCGAACACTGAAGCTTTCTTT	CATSGAPNTEAFF